These 5 T cell receptor beta chains came from one sample sequenced in a study of T cell repertoires in cytomegalovirus infection. No antigen has been identified for these receptors. TCRdb re-called the reads with MiXCR, one entry per CDR3 protein. The sample lists 650,000 to 850,000 distinct CDR3 sequences, under 35% occurring once. The material was cultured CD8+ T cells from PBMCs, obtained from culture after CMV antigen stimulation. The origin of the receptors is a human donor in good health (CMV status not recorded). Some clones in this sample may be carry-over from other donors' samples.

This rearrangement joins TRBV12-5 to TRBJ2-1; TRBD1 is a possible D gene (6 bases). There are 13 residues in the CDR3. Germline V gene lookup returns CDR1 LGHNT and CDR2 FRNRAP. Deletions cut 6 bases from V and 10 bases from J, with 16 bases between. The CDR3, as DNA: TGTGCTAGTGGCCGACCGGACAGCCCGGAGCAGTTCTTC. This gives the protein CASGRPDSPEQFF. The variable domain in full, completed from reference TRBV12-5 and TRBJ2-1, reads DARVTQTPRHKVTEMGQEVTMRCQPILGHNTVFWYRQTMMQGLELLAYFRNRAPLDDSGMPKDRFSAEMPDATLATLKIQPSEPRDSAVYFCASGRPDSPEQFFGPGTRLTVL.

This clonotype occurred a few times. V is TRBV6-1 and J is TRBJ2-1; D is possibly TRBD1 (6 bases). This CDR3 spans 15 amino acids. V was shortened by 5 bases and J by 3 bases, with 14 bases between the two germline ends. The germline CDR1 and CDR2 sequences are MNHNS and SASEGT. CDR3 coding DNA: TGTGCCAGCAGTCACAGGGTTGGGGGCTACAATGAGCAGTTCTTC. This translates into CASSHRVGGYNEQFF.

In this sample, this clonotype turned up a few times. The chain couples TRBV9 to TRBJ2-1, with TRBD2 identical over 8 bases. The CDR3 loop spans 16 amino acids. V was pared by 0 bases and J by 8 bases, with 10 bases of the junction left unmatched. Germline V gives CDR1 SGDLS, CDR2 YYNGEE. Here the CDR3 DNA reads TGTGCCAGCAGCGTAGCGCGAGCGGGGGTAAGGTATGAGCAGTTCTTC. Protein product: CASSVARAGVRYEQFF.

This clonotype was counted between two and nine times. The genes are TRBV27 and TRBJ1-2; 7 nucleotides line up with TRBD1. V gave up 7 bases and J gave up 5 bases; unmatched junction bases: 13. Germline assignment: CDR1 MNHEY and CDR2 SMNVEV (reference sequence). This CDR3 comprises 15 residues. This CDR3 is CASKGAGGPFYGYTF. The CDR3 DNA sequence: TGTGCCAGCAAAGGGGCAGGGGGTCCGTTTTATGGCTACACCTTC.

This clonotype was recorded many times. The rearrangement links TRBV20-1 to TRBJ2-6; TRBD1 matches 10 bases. The CDR3 length is 18 residues. Germline CDR1 reads DFQATT; CDR2 reads SNEGSKA (reference sequence). Losses at the gene ends were 6 bases for V and 0 bases for J; bases not matched to a gene: 11. CDR3 residues: CSAPRSGQGDSGANVLTF. The DNA of the CDR3 is TGCAGTGCGCCAAGAAGTGGACAGGGGGACTCTGGGGCCAACGTCCTGACTTTC.